This TCR beta chain was profiled in a study of spatial heterogeneity in lung cancer. As for the study in general: Matched bulk RNA-seq yielded a T cell module score, and TCR transcript counts in tumor regions correlated strongly with that score. The study, taken as a whole, reports: Within tumors, counts of expanded alpha and beta TCRs tracked tumor mutation counts. Estimated coverage of tumor T cells was roughly 7% for alpha and less than 15% for beta chains.

In its sample, this clonotype was seen many times. Its antigen is not known. A library made for alpha chains picked up this beta chain off target, so its size means little. As for time point: sample taken at primary tumor resection. Frozen PBMC, nontumor lung or tumor provided whole RNA, which was sequenced unsorted. TCRdb fed the 5' RACE reads into MiXCR, producing one record per CDR3 protein. The table shows some 10,000 distinct CDR3 sequences, with 6.3% occurring only once. V gave up 6 bases and J gave up 1 base, with 10 bases separating them. Germline V CDR1 and CDR2: MNHNS, SASEGT. The CDR3 has 13 amino acids.

This sequence joins TRBV6-1 and TRBJ2-7; no definite D call. The sample here was lung tumor tissue, taken at surgery. The TCR was taken from a male donor with early-stage non-small cell lung cancer. For the CDR3, the DNA is TGTGCCAGCAGCAGTGAACAGTCCTACGAGCAGTACGTC. It translates to CASSSEQSYEQYV.